The 7 T cell receptor beta chains below all came from one sample that was sequenced in a study of human T cells and chemical hapten exposure. The time point denotes: patch test 2, 6 weeks after DPC sensitization. As to treatment: therapeutic diphenylcyclopropenone sensitization with weekly scalp DPC. One entry per CDR3 protein results from TCRdb running MiXCR on the RACE reads. Among more than 85,000 distinct CDR3 sequences listed, around 10% were seen once. Sequenced here: whole blood, sampled in connection with sensitization to the hapten diphenylcyclopropenone (DPC). Receptor source: a man aged 40-50 years with alopecia areata. Some clones in this sample may be carry-over from other donors' samples.

This clonotype was counted only a few times. The chain employs TRBV29-1 and TRBJ2-3; TRBD2 agrees at 10 bases. This CDR3 has 14 residues. Germline trimming cut 4 bases from V and 4 bases from J; bases unmatched to any gene: 5. Per germline, CDR1 SQVTM and CDR2 ANQGSEA. The CDR3 nucleotides are TGCAGCGTTGGGGCTAGCGGGAGCCCAGATACGCAGTATTTT. Protein product: CSVGASGSPDTQYF.

The gene calls are TRBV5-1 and TRBJ2-7; 11 nucleotides line up with TRBD1. V dropped 4 bases and J dropped 4; count of bases not matched to a gene: 4. Germline V gives CDR1 SGHRS, CDR2 YFSETQ. This CDR3 contains 14 residues. CDR3 bases: TGCGCCAGCAGCCCGGGACAGGGGGAGTACGAGCAGTACGTC. It specifies CASSPGQGEYEQYV.

This clonotype was found a few times. This rearrangement joins TRBV7-2 to TRBJ2-1; D may be TRBD1 (6 bases). This CDR3 is 14 amino acids long. The germline V gene has CDR1 SGHTA and CDR2 FQGNSA. The germline V and J ends were trimmed by 5 bases and 5 bases, with 13 bases remaining between them. The CDR3 is CASSTMTGHNEQFF. The CDR3 bases are TGTGCCAGCAGCACCATGACAGGTCACAATGAGCAGTTCTTC.

The rearrangement links TRBV24-1 to TRBJ1-2; weak D call: TRBD1 (6 bases). Germline CDR1 reads KGHDR; CDR2 reads SFDVKD. Trimming removed 6 bases at V and 2 bases at J, with 9 bases between. There are 13 residues in the CDR3. The CDR3 bases are TGTGCCACCAGTTTTGGACAGAACTATGGCTACACCTTC. Amino acids: CATSFGQNYGYTF.

V gene TRBV12-3 or TRBV12-4 combines with J gene TRBJ2-5; possible D gene TRBD2, 5 bases. V lost 6 bases and J 4 bases, leaving 15 bases between the germline ends. CDR3 length: 14 amino acids. CDR3 region: CASSSLQAVETQYF. CDR3 sequence (DNA): TGTGCCAGCAGCTCCCTTCAAGCGGTAGAGACCCAGTACTTC.

This clonotype came up a few times. This sequence joins TRBV15 and TRBJ1-4, with D perhaps TRBD1 (5 bases). V lost 1 base and J 5 bases, leaving 14 bases between the germline ends. Per the germline V gene, CDR1 is LNHNV and CDR2 is YYDKDF (reference sequence). CDR3 length equals 16 residues. The CDR3: CATSRGTGGGNEKLFF. The CDR3 DNA is TGTGCCACCAGCAGAGGAACAGGCGGTGGGAATGAAAAACTGTTTTTT.

In this sample, this clonotype turned up many times. This chain links TRBV10-3 with TRBJ1-5; no firm D call. There are 14 residues in the CDR3. V lost 3 bases, J lost 7 bases, and 13 bases lay in between. CDR1 and CDR2 from the germline V gene are ENHRY and SYGVKD. The DNA of the CDR3 is TGTGCCATCAGTGAAGCTCAAAGGGTCCAGCCCCAGCATTTT. Protein: CAISEAQRVQPQHF.